These 5 T cell receptor beta chains were sequenced from one sample in a study of cytomegalovirus exposure and HLA in healthy donors. Researchers ran the PCR with 60 Vbeta and 13 Jbeta primers. Libraries were prepared by immunoSEQ multiplex PCR; TCRdb keeps only in-frame clonotypes and omits some of them. In the table there are 200,000 or so clones, 75% to 85% of which are singletons. The material sequenced was PBMCs. Receptor source: a young woman in good health and CMV-seronegative.

The chain employs TRBV19 and TRBJ1-2, with 8 bases lining up with TRBD1. Germline CDR1 and CDR2: LNHDA and SQIVND (reference sequence). The CDR3 spans 16 residues. J gave up 6 bases and V 0 bases, and 9 bases lay outside the gene matches. The CDR3 spells CASSIDLQGARHGYTF. The DNA for the CDR3 is TGTGCCAGTAGTATAGATCTTCAGGGGGCGCGTCATGGCTACACCTTC.

The gene calls are TRBV5-4 and TRBJ2-5; possible D gene TRBD1, 5 bases. The V gene's germline CDR1 is SGHNT and CDR2 YYREEE (reference sequence). V gave up 0 bases and J gave up 4 bases, with 7 bases separating them. The CDR3 is made up of 13 amino acids. The CDR3 bases are TGTGCCAGCAGCTTGGGGGGCAGAGAGACCCAGTACTTC. Protein product: CASSLGGRETQYF.

The rearrangement links TRBV5-4 to TRBJ1-2; D call uncertain. Trimming left V 6 bases short and J 1 base short, with 16 bases between. The CDR3 consists of 15 residues. The germline CDR1 and CDR2 sequences are SGHNT and YYREEE (reference sequence). CDR3 sequence reads: CASTLAGFLNYGYTF. The CDR3 bases are TGTGCCAGCACCCTGGCGGGGTTCCTTAACTATGGCTACACCTTC. Together with reference TRBV5-4 and TRBJ1-2, the CDR3 gives the full variable domain: ETGVTQSPTHLIKTRGQQVTLRCSSQSGHNTVSWYQQALGQGPQFIFQYYREEENGRGNFPPRFSGLQFPNYSSELNVNALELDDSALYLCASTLAGFLNYGYTFGSGTRLTVV.

This chain connects TRBV6-5 to TRBJ1-5; 8 bases map to TRBD1. V shed 4 bases and J 4 bases; nucleotides not matched to a gene: 9. Germline values: CDR1 MNHEY, CDR2 SVGAGI. The CDR3 sequence is 16 residues long. CDR3 amino acids: CASSLYGQGGNQPQHF. CDR3 sequence (DNA): TGTGCCAGCAGTTTGTATGGACAGGGCGGAAATCAGCCCCAGCATTTT.

This clone came up once. This chain connects TRBV4-1 to TRBJ2-3, with D unresolved. This CDR3 has 13 residues. V lost 0 bases and J 6 bases, leaving 7 bases between the germline ends. Germline-derived CDR1 and CDR2 are MGHRA and YSYEKL. The CDR3 loop reads CASSQESWDTQYF. As DNA, the CDR3 is TGCGCCAGCAGCCAAGAAAGCTGGGATACGCAGTATTTT.